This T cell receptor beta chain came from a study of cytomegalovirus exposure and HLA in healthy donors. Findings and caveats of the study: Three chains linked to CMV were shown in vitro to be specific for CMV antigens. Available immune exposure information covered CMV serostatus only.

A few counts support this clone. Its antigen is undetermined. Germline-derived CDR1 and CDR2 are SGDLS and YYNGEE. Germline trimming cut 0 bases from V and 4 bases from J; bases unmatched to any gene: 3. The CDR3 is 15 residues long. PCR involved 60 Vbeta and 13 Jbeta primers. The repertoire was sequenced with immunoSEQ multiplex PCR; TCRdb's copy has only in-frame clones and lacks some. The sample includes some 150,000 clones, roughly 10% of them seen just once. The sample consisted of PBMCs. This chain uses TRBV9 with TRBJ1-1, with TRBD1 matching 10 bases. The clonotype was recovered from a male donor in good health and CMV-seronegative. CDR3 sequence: CASSVGTGGGTEAFF. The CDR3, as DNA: TGTGCCAGCAGCGTAGGGACAGGGGGGGGCACTGAAGCTTTCTTT.